Shown below are 21 T cell receptor beta chains from a single sample sequenced in a study of STAT3 mutations in large granular lymphocyte leukemia. Findings of the study overall: Every T-cell large granular lymphocyte leukemia patient had at least one immunodominant TCR beta clonotype.

These receptors lack a known antigen. TCRdb's copy holds only in-frame clones and misses some; the assay was immunoSEQ multiplex PCR. The sample records about 3,800 clones, 30% to 40% being singletons. Sequencing input: peripheral blood mononuclear cells. The receptors shown here come from a man aged 55 to 69 with T-cell large granular lymphocyte leukemia. Some clones in this sample may be carry-over from other donors' samples.

This chain uses TRBV30 with TRBJ2-1, with D tentatively TRBD2 (6 bases). Germline V CDR1 and CDR2: GTSNPN, SVGIG (reference sequence). Trimming cost V 0 bases and J 8 bases, with 8 bases left between them. This CDR3 is built from 12 residues. CDR3 residues: CAWSVPGDEQFF. The DNA of the CDR3 is TGTGCCTGGAGTGTGCCGGGGGATGAGCAGTTCTTC.

The rearrangement links TRBV7-9 to TRBJ1-5; a weak D match, TRBD1 (6 bases). CDR1 and CDR2 (germline): SEHNR, FQNEAQ (reference sequence). The length of the CDR3 is 12 residues. Trimming cost V 5 bases and J 11 bases, with 13 bases left between them. This CDR3 reads CASSIVGGAQHF. The CDR3 DNA follows: TGTGCCAGCAGCATAGTAGGGGGGGCCCAGCATTTT. The variable domain in full, with the rest retrieved from reference TRBV7-9 and TRBJ1-5, is DTGVSQNPRHKITKRGQNVTFRCDPISEHNRLYWYRQTLGQGPEFLTYFQNEAQLEKSRLLSDRFSAERPKGSFSTLEIQRTEQGDSAMYLCASSIVGGAQHFGDGTRLSIL.

In its sample, this clone was seen a few times. This rearrangement joins TRBV19 to TRBJ2-7, with 9 bases identical to TRBD1. Germline-derived CDR1 and CDR2 are LNHDA and SQIVND (reference sequence). V dropped 5 bases and J dropped 6; count of bases not matched to a gene: 8. The CDR3 spans 14 residues. The CDR3, as DNA: TGTGCCAGTAGTGCTCGACAGGGGGTGAGCGAGCAGTACTTC. Amino acids: CASSARQGVSEQYF.

This clone turned up a few times. The genes are TRBV5-1 and TRBJ1-1; D is unclear. Trimming left V 0 bases short and J 1 base short, with 10 bases between. Germline CDR1 and CDR2: SGHRS and YFSETQ. The CDR3 spans 15 residues. The CDR3 reads CASSLALEKNTEAFF. DNA of the CDR3: TGCGCCAGCAGCTTGGCCTTAGAGAAGAACACTGAAGCTTTCTTT.

This sequence joins TRBV30 and TRBJ2-6, with D hard to call. The CDR3 totals 14 residues. Trimming removed 0 bases from V and 3 bases from J, with 6 bases in between. Germline V gives CDR1 GTSNPN, CDR2 SVGIG (reference sequence). The CDR3 DNA is TGTGCCTGGAGTGTACTTGTTGGGGCCAACGTCCTGACTTTC. The encoded protein is CAWSVLVGANVLTF.

The genes are TRBV5-1 and TRBJ2-3; no reliable D call. Germline CDR1 SGHRS, CDR2 YFSETQ. The CDR3 loop spans 14 amino acids. V lost 4 bases, J lost 1 base, and 10 bases lay in between. The CDR3 loop is CASSTGPGTDTQYF. The CDR3 DNA reads as TGCGCCAGCAGCACCGGGCCCGGCACAGATACGCAGTATTTT.

The V and J genes are TRBV5-4 and TRBJ2-1; D gene unclear. The ends were cut back, 7 bases at V and 0 bases at J, with 14 bases in the middle. The CDR3 is made up of 15 amino acids. Germline-derived CDR1 and CDR2 are SGHNT and YYREEE (reference sequence). The CDR3 DNA sequence: TGTGCCAGCGGTGGAAGTAGGAGCTCCTACAATGAGCAGTTCTTC. Residues: CASGGSRSSYNEQFF.

V gene TRBV5-6 combines with J gene TRBJ1-2, with unresolved D. The CDR3 covers 14 residues. Trimming shortened V by 4 bases and J by 5 bases, and 15 bases separated the two germline ends. Germline values: CDR1 SGHDT, CDR2 YYEEEE. The chain's CDR3 is CASSPPRQEYGYTF. As DNA, the CDR3 is TGTGCCAGCAGCCCCCCCCGACAAGAATATGGCTACACCTTC.

In its sample, this clone was seen a few times. The gene calls are TRBV5-1 and TRBJ1-1; TRBD1 matches at 8 bases. The V gene's germline CDR1 is SGHRS and CDR2 YFSETQ. V trimming: 5 bases; J trimming: 4 bases; junction bases outside the gene matches: 10. The CDR3 has 15 residues. The CDR3 reads CASSFIGQGPTEAFF. CDR3 nucleotides: TGCGCCAGCAGTTTCATTGGACAGGGTCCCACTGAAGCTTTCTTT.

In its sample, this clone was seen a few times. The J gene is TRBJ2-2, the V gene TRBV7-9; 8 positions match TRBD1. Losses at the gene ends were 5 bases for V and 4 bases for J; bases not matched to a gene: 3. Germline V gene data show CDR1 as SEHNR and CDR2 as FQNEAQ (reference sequence). The CDR3 has 14 amino acids. CDR3 nucleotide sequence: TGTGCCAGCAGCCCGGACAGGGCCACCGGGGAGCTGTTTTTT. As protein: CASSPDRATGELFF.

This clone was picked up a small number of times. This sequence joins TRBV5-1 and TRBJ2-5, with TRBD2 identical over 7 bases. In germline, CDR1 is SGHRS, CDR2 YFSETQ. V lost 3 bases to trimming and J lost 1 base; unmatched junction nucleotides: 3. This CDR3 region has 14 residues. In DNA, the CDR3 is TGCGCCAGCAGCTGGGGGGGGATCCAAGAGACCCAGTACTTC. Translated, it gives CASSWGGIQETQYF.

The chain is built from TRBV30 and TRBJ2-1; D gene ambiguous. Trimming took 0 bases from V and 4 from J, leaving 10 bases between them. Germline lookup yields CDR1 GTSNPN and CDR2 SVGIG (reference sequence). This CDR3 region has 14 residues. The chain's CDR3 is CAWSVGRVYNEQFF. CDR3 nucleotide sequence: TGTGCCTGGAGTGTCGGTCGGGTGTACAATGAGCAGTTCTTC.

In DNA, the CDR3 is TGTGCCAGCAGCTCAGGGGGATCTGAAGCTTTCTTT. Its translation is CASSSGGSEAFF. The chain couples TRBV5-4 to TRBJ1-1; 7 nucleotides align to TRBD1. J was trimmed by 6 bases and V by 3 bases; bases with no gene match: 2. Germline loops: CDR1 SGHNT, CDR2 YYREEE (reference sequence). This CDR3 is 12 amino acids long.

In its sample, this clone was seen a few times. This rearrangement joins TRBV5-1 to TRBJ2-7; D remains unclear. This CDR3 is 12 amino acids long. The V end lost 0 bases, the J end lost 6 bases, and 7 bases lay between the germline ends. Germline V lookup: CDR1 SGHRS, CDR2 YFSETQ. The CDR3 loop reads CASSLVISEQYV. CDR3 in DNA: TGCGCCAGCAGCTTGGTCATCTCCGAGCAGTACGTC.

This sequence joins TRBV6-5 and TRBJ1-5; D gene uncertain. The V and J ends lost 2 bases and 6 bases respectively, with 8 bases between them. Germline CDR1 MNHEY, CDR2 SVGAGI. The CDR3 length is 13 residues. The CDR3 DNA reads as TGTGCCAGCAGTTACGATCGGGGTCAGCCCCAGCATTTT. Translated: CASSYDRGQPQHF.

This clone was recorded a few times. The chain uses TRBV5-1 and TRBJ2-1; 7 positions agree with TRBD1. Germline CDR1 is SGHRS and CDR2 is YFSETQ. CDR3 length: 16 residues. V lost 5 bases to trimming and J lost 0 bases; unmatched junction nucleotides: 8. CDR3 bases: TGCGCCAGCAGGGAGCCGGGACAGAGCTCCTACAATGAGCAGTTCTTC. The encoded protein is CASREPGQSSYNEQFF.

This clone came up a few times. The chain recombines TRBV20-1 with TRBJ2-5, with a weak D call TRBD2 (6 bases). The CDR3 contains 11 residues. Trimming removed 7 bases at V and 3 bases at J, with 9 bases between. Germline CDR1 reads DFQATT; CDR2 reads SNEGSKA (reference sequence). CDR3 DNA: TGCAGTGTGCGGGGAGAAGAGACCCAGTACTTC. Its translation is CSVRGEETQYF.

The chain joins TRBV10-3 to TRBJ2-3; 7 nucleotides line up with TRBD2. Germline V gene data show CDR1 as ENHRY and CDR2 as SYGVKD. Trimming removed 4 bases from V and 6 bases from J; junction bases left unmatched: 7. The CDR3 has 14 residues. Here the CDR3 DNA reads TGTGCCATCAGTGCCCAACTAGCGTCGGATACGCAGTATTTT. As protein: CAISAQLASDTQYF.

This sequence joins TRBV7-9 and TRBJ2-1; a weak D match, TRBD2 (5 bases). This CDR3 spans 13 amino acids. Trimming stripped 0 bases from V and 9 bases from J, with 9 bases between. Germline CDR1 is SEHNR and CDR2 is FQNEAQ (reference sequence). The CDR3 DNA is TGTGCCAGCAGCTTAGCCATGGACTTTGAGCAGTTCTTC. Translating it yields CASSLAMDFEQFF.

This clone was recorded a few times. The rearrangement uses TRBV5-1 and TRBJ2-5; maybe TRBD1 (6 bases). The V gene's germline CDR1 is SGHRS and CDR2 YFSETQ. The CDR3 is 13 amino acids. V was trimmed by 5 bases and J by 5 bases, leaving 13 bases between them. CDR3 coding DNA: TGCGCCAGCAGTTCAGGGGCGCAGGAGACCCAGTACTTC. This translates into CASSSGAQETQYF.

DNA of the CDR3: TGTGCCAGAAGCCTGGAGCGGCGGGATTTCTACGAGCAGTACGTC. This gives the protein CARSLERRDFYEQYV. V and J are TRBV5-3 and TRBJ2-7; a possible D gene is TRBD2 (6 bases). TRBV5-3 is designated an ORF whose function remains uncertain. CDR3 length: 15 residues. The V end was cut by 4 bases, the J end by 3 bases, with 17 bases between.